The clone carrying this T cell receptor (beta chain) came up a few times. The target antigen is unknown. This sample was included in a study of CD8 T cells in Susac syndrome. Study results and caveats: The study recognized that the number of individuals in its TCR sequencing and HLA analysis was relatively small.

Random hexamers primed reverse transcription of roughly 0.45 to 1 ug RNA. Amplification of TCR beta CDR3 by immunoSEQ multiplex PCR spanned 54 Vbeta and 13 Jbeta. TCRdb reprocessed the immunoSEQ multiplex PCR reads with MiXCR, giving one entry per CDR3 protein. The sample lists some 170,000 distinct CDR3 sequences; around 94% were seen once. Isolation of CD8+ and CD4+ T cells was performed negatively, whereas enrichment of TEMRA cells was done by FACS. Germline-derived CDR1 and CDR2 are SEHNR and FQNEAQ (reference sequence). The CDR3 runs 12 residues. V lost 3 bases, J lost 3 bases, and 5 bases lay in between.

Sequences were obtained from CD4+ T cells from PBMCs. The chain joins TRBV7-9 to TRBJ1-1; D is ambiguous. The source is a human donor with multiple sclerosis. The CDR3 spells CASSLGYTEAFF. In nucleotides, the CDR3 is TGTGCCAGCAGCTTGGGATACACTGAAGCTTTCTTT.